These 32 T cell receptor beta chains were all obtained from the same sample, sequenced in a study of blood T cell repertoires in COVID-19. Clones were sequenced by immunoSEQ multiplex PCR, and TCRdb holds only the in-frame ones, with some missing. The sample lists about 140,000 clones, roughly 85% occurring once. The sequenced sample was peripheral blood. These receptors all stem from a man in his sixties with acute or convalescent COVID-19.

The V gene is TRBV3-1 (or the pseudogene TRBV3-2), the J gene TRBJ2-1, with 8 positions matching TRBD1. Per germline, CDR1 LGHDT and CDR2 YNNKEL (reference sequence). CDR3 length equals 14 residues. V dropped 4 bases and J dropped 4; count of bases not matched to a gene: 3. The CDR3 DNA reads as TGTGCCAGCAGCCGGGACAGGTATTACAATGAGCAGTTCTTC. Residues: CASSRDRYYNEQFF.

The chain employs TRBV4-2 and TRBJ2-2, with D tentatively TRBD2 (6 bases). This CDR3 contains 18 residues. Deletions cut 0 bases from V and 4 bases from J, with 18 bases between. CDR1 is LGHNA and CDR2 is YNFKEQ in the germline V gene. The CDR3 region is CASSQEKVRTTSTGELFF. Written as DNA, the CDR3 is TGTGCCAGCAGCCAAGAGAAGGTCCGGACTACCTCCACCGGGGAGCTGTTTTTT.

This chain joins TRBV11-2 and TRBJ2-7, with D perhaps matching TRBD1 (5 bases). The V end lost 0 bases, the J end lost 4 bases, and 19 bases lay between the germline ends. Germline lookup yields CDR1 SGHAT and CDR2 FQNNGV. The CDR3 consists of 17 residues. The CDR3 bases are TGTGCCAGCAGCTTAGATTTTGGGGCAGCCCAGGGATACGAGCAGTACTTC. This encodes CASSLDFGAAQGYEQYF.

CDR3 nucleotide sequence: TGCAGCGTTGAGGACGGACGGGAAGAAAAACTGTTTTTT. It codes for CSVEDGREEKLFF. V and J are TRBV29-1 and TRBJ1-4; D call uncertain. Germline V lookup: CDR1 SQVTM, CDR2 ANQGSEA. Trimming removed 3 bases at V and 8 bases at J, with 13 bases between. CDR3 length: 13 amino acids.

This clone appeared a few times. In DNA, the CDR3 is TGTGCCAGCGGCCCCGGGACAACGAACACCGGGGAGCTGTTTTTT. Translation: CASGPGTTNTGELFF. This chain uses TRBV7-9 with TRBJ2-2; TRBD1 might be the D (6 bases). V lost 8 bases to trimming and J lost 0 bases, with 13 bases between them. The CDR3 is 15 amino acids. Germline V gene sequence: CDR1 SEHNR, CDR2 FQNEAQ (reference sequence). The full variable domain, completed using reference TRBV7-9 and TRBJ2-2, is DTGVSQNPRHKITKRGQNVTFRCDPISEHNRLYWYRQTLGQGPEFLTYFQNEAQLEKSRLLSDRFSAERPKGSFSTLEIQRTEQGDSAMYLCASGPGTTNTGELFFGEGSRLTVL.

The V gene is TRBV29-1, the J gene TRBJ1-3; D is perhaps TRBD1 (5 bases). The CDR3 is made up of 14 amino acids. Per the germline V gene, CDR1 is SQVTM and CDR2 is ANQGSEA. V was pared by 2 bases and J by 2 bases, with 10 bases between. The CDR3 nucleotides are TGCAGCGTTGAACGGGGGGAGGCTGGAAACACCATATATTTT. It encodes CSVERGEAGNTIYF.

The chain has TRBV7-2 and TRBJ2-6; weak D call: TRBD1 (5 bases). Germline V gene sequence: CDR1 SGHTA, CDR2 FQGNSA. This CDR3 has 16 residues. Trimming shortened V by 5 bases and J by 0 bases, and 11 bases separated the two germline ends. CDR3 protein: CASSEQVSSGANVLTF. CDR3 DNA: TGTGCCAGCAGCGAACAGGTTAGCTCTGGGGCCAACGTCCTGACTTTC.

V usage is TRBV19 and J usage is TRBJ2-1; D is possibly TRBD2 (5 bases). The CDR3 is made up of 15 amino acids. V lost 1 base to trimming and J lost 5 bases, with 12 bases between them. Germline V gene data show CDR1 as LNHDA and CDR2 as SQIVND (reference sequence). The CDR3 DNA follows: TGTGCCAGTAGTATAGGCGGGCCCAACGACAATGAGCAGTTCTTC. This sequence encodes CASSIGGPNDNEQFF.

The CDR3 is CAWIGQRNTEAFF. CDR3 nucleotides: TGTGCCTGGATCGGACAGAGGAACACTGAAGCTTTCTTT. The chain joins TRBV30 to TRBJ1-1; TRBD1 is a possible D gene (6 bases). CDR1 GTSNPN and CDR2 SVGIG come from the germline V gene (reference sequence). Deletions cut 4 bases from V and 1 base from J, with 10 bases between. This CDR3 has 13 amino acids.

CDR3 region: CATSDPGRGLETQYF. The DNA of the CDR3 is TGTGCCACCAGTGATCCCGGCAGGGGGCTAGAGACCCAGTACTTC. The chain is built from TRBV24-1 and TRBJ2-5; 8 nucleotides align to TRBD1. Per the germline V gene, CDR1 is KGHDR and CDR2 is SFDVKD. V lost 3 bases, J lost 4 bases, and 6 bases stayed unmatched. This CDR3 is 15 amino acids long.

The rearrangement links TRBV6-5 to TRBJ2-4; 7 bases map to TRBD1. Germline assignment: CDR1 MNHEY and CDR2 SVGAGI. The J segment lost 9 bases and the V segment lost 7 bases, leaving 9 bases of the junction unmatched. The CDR3 extends over 13 amino acids. CDR3: CASTARQGGIQYF. The CDR3, as DNA: TGTGCCAGCACCGCCCGACAGGGTGGCATTCAGTACTTC.

V usage is TRBV5-1 and J usage is TRBJ2-3; D ambiguous. Per the germline V gene, CDR1 is SGHRS and CDR2 is YFSETQ. Trimming took off 1 base at V and 5 bases at J, with 11 bases between the two ends. The CDR3 extends over 14 amino acids. In DNA, the CDR3 is TGCGCCAGCAGCTTGATCGGGTTTTTAGATACGCAGTATTTT. It encodes CASSLIGFLDTQYF.

This clone was picked up a small number of times. This rearrangement joins TRBV5-1 to TRBJ2-3; a possible D gene is TRBD2 (5 bases). The CDR3 has 16 residues. The ends were cut back, 1 base at V and 3 bases at J, with 15 bases in the middle. CDR1 and CDR2 from the germline V gene are SGHRS and YFSETQ. CDR3 in DNA: TGCGCCAGCAGCTTGAGTCTAGCTTTAGGGACAGATACGCAGTATTTT. As protein: CASSLSLALGTDTQYF. The variable domain in full, completed from reference TRBV5-1 and TRBJ2-3, reads KAGVTQTPRYLIKTRGQQVTLSCSPISGHRSVSWYQQTPGQGLQFLFEYFSETQRNKGNFPGRFSGRQFSNSRSEMNVSTLELGDSALYLCASSLSLALGTDTQYFGPGTRLTVL.

The chain employs TRBV19 and TRBJ1-2, with D unresolved. This CDR3 has 14 residues. Trimming took off 3 bases at V and 8 bases at J, with 16 bases between the two ends. Germline loops: CDR1 LNHDA, CDR2 SQIVND (reference sequence). The CDR3 sequence: CASSMSRELGGYTF. As DNA, the CDR3 is TGTGCCAGTAGTATGTCCCGGGAACTTGGCGGCTACACCTTC.

This chain joins TRBV19 and TRBJ2-2; 8 positions agree with TRBD1. This CDR3 spans 16 amino acids. Germline CDR1 and CDR2: LNHDA and SQIVND (reference sequence). The trim removed 4 bases at V and 3 bases at J, leaving 7 bases unmatched. Here the CDR3 DNA reads TGTGCCAGTAGTACCTTACGACAGGGGTACACCGGGGAGCTGTTTTTT. It is translated as CASSTLRQGYTGELFF.

The V and J genes are TRBV6-6 and TRBJ1-3; D is unresolved. This CDR3 is built from 16 residues. Germline assignment: CDR1 MNHNY and CDR2 SVGAGI (reference sequence). Trimming removed 5 bases at V and 0 bases at J, with 14 bases between. The CDR3 coding sequence is TGTGCCAGCAGTCCCGTCCCGCCCGGCTCTGGAAACACCATATATTTT. It is translated as CASSPVPPGSGNTIYF.

J is TRBJ1-3 and V is TRBV6-5; TRBD1 aligns across 9 bases. CDR1 is MNHEY, CDR2 SVGAGI, per germline. V was clipped by 5 bases and J by 4 bases; unmatched bases: 6. The CDR3 has 15 residues. The CDR3 region has the DNA TGTGCCAGCAGTCTGGACAGGGGACGAGGAAACACCATATATTTT. Translating gives CASSLDRGRGNTIYF.

This chain links TRBV27 with TRBJ2-7; D is possibly TRBD1 (5 bases). The V end was cut by 0 bases, the J end by 2 bases, with 11 bases between. This CDR3 is built from 15 residues. Germline V gives CDR1 MNHEY, CDR2 SMNVEV (reference sequence). CDR3 DNA sequence: TGTGCCAGCAGTTTATCCGGACATGGCGCCTACGAGCAGTACTTC. As protein: CASSLSGHGAYEQYF.

This chain links TRBV9 with TRBJ2-3; 10 nucleotides align to TRBD2. V lost 1 base and J lost 1; bases outside the gene matches: 3. The CDR3 is made up of 16 amino acids. Germline V gene data show CDR1 as SGDLS and CDR2 as YYNGEE. The CDR3 DNA reads TGTGCCAGCAGCGTAACTAGCGGGGCGGGCACAGATACGCAGTATTTT. Amino acid sequence: CASSVTSGAGTDTQYF.

This clone has more than one count but fewer than ten. The chain is built from TRBV6-2 or TRBV6-3 and TRBJ2-3, with 10 bases lining up with TRBD2. The length of the CDR3 is 20 residues. J lost 1 base, V lost 3 bases, and 16 bases had no gene match. The germline gives CDR1 MNHEY, CDR2 SVGEGT. The CDR3 sequence is CASSYSLGLAVSLGTDTQYF. In DNA form, the CDR3 reads TGTGCCAGCAGTTATTCCCTTGGACTAGCGGTTTCCCTAGGCACAGATACGCAGTATTTT.

V is TRBV2 and J is TRBJ2-5; D gene ambiguous. The CDR3 consists of 14 residues. Germline assignment: CDR1 SNHLY and CDR2 FYNNEI. The V gene lost 4 bases and the J gene lost 5 bases, with 14 bases spanning the gap. The CDR3 DNA sequence: TGTGCCAGCAGTGGTCTACTCTACGGGGAGACCCAGTACTTC. Translation: CASSGLLYGETQYF.

This clone was found a few times. This chain joins TRBV2 and TRBJ1-5; 8 bases are shared with TRBD1. The CDR3 runs 19 residues. Germline V gene lookup returns CDR1 SNHLY and CDR2 FYNNEI. After removal of 1 base from V and 0 bases from J, the junction contained 11 bases not matched to a gene. The CDR3 here is CASSEGARTGFYSNQPQHF. The CDR3 nucleotides are TGTGCCAGCAGTGAAGGAGCAAGGACAGGGTTCTATAGCAATCAGCCCCAGCATTTT.

This chain connects TRBV6-2 or TRBV6-3 to TRBJ1-3, with TRBD1 identical over 7 bases. After removal of 2 bases from V and 4 bases from J, the junction contained 2 bases not matched to a gene. The V gene's germline CDR1 is MNHEY and CDR2 SVGEGT. The CDR3 extends over 14 amino acids. The CDR3 region has the DNA TGTGCCAGCAGTTACACAGGGGCCGGAAACACCATATATTTT. It encodes CASSYTGAGNTIYF.

The V gene is TRBV3-1 (or the pseudogene TRBV3-2), the J gene TRBJ1-1, with a tentative D call TRBD1 (6 bases). The CDR3 is made up of 14 amino acids. The germline CDR1 and CDR2 sequences are LGHDT and YNNKEL (reference sequence). V gave up 4 bases and J gave up 3 bases, with 12 bases separating them. Here the CDR3 reads CASSRGQTHTEAFF. CDR3 coding DNA: TGTGCCAGCAGCCGCGGACAGACGCACACTGAAGCTTTCTTT.

The chain links TRBV6-5 to TRBJ2-7; perhaps TRBD1 as D (6 bases). This CDR3 comprises 14 residues. Germline V gene lookup returns CDR1 MNHEY and CDR2 SVGAGI. Trimming took off 2 bases at V and 4 bases at J, with 12 bases between the two ends. The CDR3 loop is CASSYDGQYYEQYF. CDR3 DNA sequence: TGTGCCAGCAGTTACGACGGACAGTATTACGAGCAGTACTTC.

CDR3 residues: CATSERSAGGLAGNTGELFF. As DNA, the CDR3 is TGTGCCACCAGTGAGAGGAGCGCGGGGGGACTAGCGGGGAACACCGGGGAGCTGTTTTTT. The chain recombines TRBV24-1 with TRBJ2-2; 12 bases fit TRBD2. Per the germline V gene, CDR1 is KGHDR and CDR2 is SFDVKD. V lost 4 bases and J lost 1; bases outside the gene matches: 12. The CDR3 is 20 amino acids.

The V call is TRBV30, the J call TRBJ2-2; 8 nucleotides line up with TRBD2. Per germline, CDR1 GTSNPN and CDR2 SVGIG (reference sequence). The trim removed 2 bases at V and 5 bases at J, leaving 7 bases unmatched. CDR3 length: 15 residues. The CDR3 coding sequence is TGTGCCTGGAGTAGAATAGCGGGGAGTACCGGGGAGCTGTTTTTT. As protein: CAWSRIAGSTGELFF.

V is TRBV2 and J is TRBJ1-5, with D possibly being TRBD1 (6 bases). The CDR3 is 15 residues long. Per the germline V gene, CDR1 is SNHLY and CDR2 is FYNNEI. The ends were cut back, 4 bases at V and 0 bases at J, with 10 bases in the middle. CDR3 DNA sequence: TGTGCCAGCAGTGGGACAGCTTATAGCAATCAGCCCCAGCATTTT. Translated: CASSGTAYSNQPQHF.

The J gene is TRBJ1-3, the V gene TRBV7-8; tentatively, D is TRBD1 (5 bases). Trimming pared 4 bases from V and 0 bases from J, leaving 13 bases between. Germline V lookup: CDR1 SGHVS, CDR2 FQNEAQ. CDR3 length: 16 amino acids. Written as DNA, the CDR3 is TGTGCCAGCAGCTCAGGACATCTCTACTCTGGAAACACCATATATTTT. Its protein is CASSSGHLYSGNTIYF.

The V gene is TRBV6-5, the J gene TRBJ1-3; TRBD1 might be the D (6 bases). The germline V and J ends were trimmed by 6 bases and 8 bases, with 8 bases remaining between them. The CDR3 totals 11 residues. In germline, CDR1 is MNHEY, CDR2 SVGAGI. The CDR3, as DNA: TGTGCCAGCAGGGACAGTGACACCATATATTTT. It specifies CASRDSDTIYF.

V and J are TRBV3-1 (or the pseudogene TRBV3-2) and TRBJ2-3; perhaps TRBD2 as D (5 bases). The germline V and J ends were trimmed by 5 bases and 2 bases, with 11 bases remaining between them. The V gene's germline CDR1 is LGHDT and CDR2 YNNKEL (reference sequence). The CDR3 has 14 residues. CDR3 region: CASSSRLSTDTQYF. The CDR3 DNA reads as TGTGCCAGCAGCTCGCGACTATCCACAGATACGCAGTATTTT.

The V and J genes are TRBV4-3 and TRBJ2-7; 11 bases are a match to TRBD1. V lost 0 bases to trimming and J lost 2 bases; unmatched junction nucleotides: 6. Germline V lookup: CDR1 LGHNA, CDR2 YSLEER. The CDR3 consists of 17 residues. The CDR3 DNA is TGCGCCAGCAGCCAAGAAACAACGGGACAGGGGGCCTACGAGCAGTACTTC. This sequence encodes CASSQETTGQGAYEQYF.